The present TCR beta chain was sequenced within a study of T cells expressing NK-cell markers. The germline CDR1 and CDR2 sequences are KGHDR and SFDVKD. This CDR3 region has 16 residues. No DNA is given; TCRdb re-called the 5' RACE reads and lists each CDR3 protein once. The table for this sample gives 120,000 to 150,000 distinct CDR3 sequences. Source material: blood T cells: a sorted CD56 or NKG2C T cell subset, CD4+ or CD8+ T cells, or bulk PBMC T cells (not recorded which). The sequence was obtained from a man aged 18 to 30 in good health. The V gene is TRBV24-1, the J gene TRBJ2-7; TCRdb returns TRBD2, unconfirmable since there is no DNA. CDR3 sequence: CATSDSPSGRSYEQYF.